Following are 2 T cell receptor beta chains from one sample sequenced in a study of blood T cells in healthy people across ages. It was with a sample-barcoded 5' primer and a J-beta primer mix that a second PCR of about 6 to 11 cycles was run. MiXCR was run by TCRdb on the 5' RACE reads, yielding one entry per CDR3 protein. Of about 1.8 million distinct CDR3 sequences in the sample, less than 50% were seen once. The sequenced material came from blood. The receptors here all came from a woman between 35 and 50 years old in good health.

This clonotype was observed a few times. This chain links TRBV12-3 or TRBV12-4 with TRBJ2-5; the D gene is possibly TRBD1 (6 bases). The CDR3 runs to 16 residues. The ends were cut back, 8 bases at V and 5 bases at J, with 24 bases in the middle. As DNA, the CDR3 is TGTGCCAGCCCACCCGCCCCAGGGGAAAAAGGGGAGACCCAGTACTTC. Its protein product is CASPPAPGEKGETQYF.

This clonotype has only one observation. The chain uses TRBV6-6 and TRBJ1-4; weak D call: TRBD1 (5 bases). Germline CDR1 is MNHNY and CDR2 is SVGAGI (reference sequence). Trimming left V 6 bases short and J 6 bases short, with 14 bases between. The CDR3 is 14 residues long. The CDR3 nucleotides read TGTGCCAGCAGGGGACGGACGGGGGATGAAAAACTGTTTTTT. This translates into CASRGRTGDEKLFF.